The 30 T cell receptor beta chains below all came from one sample that was sequenced in a study of OX40 agonist ivuxolimab in advanced cancers. Sequenced by immunoSEQ multiplex PCR; TCRdb stores in-frame clones only, minus some. The sample holds fewer than 80,000 clones; about 85% are singletons and the top ten take 0.8% to 1%. This sample comprised CD4+ or CD8+ T cells sorted from blood, obtained in a trial of the OX40 agonist ivuxolimab. The receptors were sampled from an adult with an advanced solid tumor such as melanoma, head and neck, liver or kidney cancer.

This sequence joins TRBV5-1 and TRBJ2-7; 11 bases align to TRBD2. The V segment lost 4 bases and the J segment 5 bases; nucleotides outside the gene matches: 8. Germline values: CDR1 SGHRS, CDR2 YFSETQ. CDR3 length equals 15 residues. This chain's CDR3 is CASSRSGTSGDEQYF. The CDR3 DNA reads as TGCGCCAGCAGCCGATCCGGGACTAGCGGTGACGAGCAGTACTTC.

The chain combines TRBV5-6 with TRBJ2-1, with D perhaps TRBD2 (7 bases). From germline, CDR1 is SGHDT and CDR2 YYEEEE. CDR3 length equals 16 residues. Trimming removed 4 bases at V and 3 bases at J, with 17 bases between. The CDR3 region is CASSGKGGSLYNEQFF. CDR3 nucleotide sequence: TGTGCCAGCAGCGGAAAGGGGGGGAGTCTCTACAATGAGCAGTTCTTC. The full variable domain, in which reference TRBV5-6 and TRBJ2-1 provide the parts outside the CDR3, is DAGVTQSPTHLIKTRGQQVTLRCSPKSGHDTVSWYQQALGQGPQFIFQYYEEEERQRGNFPDRFSGHQFPNYSSELNVNALLLGDSALYLCASSGKGGSLYNEQFFGPGTRLTVL.

This clone was found a few times. The chain combines TRBV2 with TRBJ1-5; 7 bases match TRBD1. The CDR3 runs 16 residues. The ends lost 1 base at V and 6 bases at J; junction bases unmatched: 9. Looked up from germline, CDR1 is SNHLY and CDR2 is FYNNEI. In DNA form, the CDR3 reads TGTGCCAGCAGTGAAGTTGGAGGGGGCAGGGGTCAGCCCCAGCATTTT. Translation gives CASSEVGGGRGQPQHF.

The chain has TRBV6-4 and TRBJ1-2, with D perhaps TRBD1 (6 bases). Trimming took off 0 bases at V and 4 bases at J, with 15 bases between the two ends. The germline V gene has CDR1 MRHNA and CDR2 SNTAGT. The CDR3 runs to 16 residues. The CDR3 loop is CASSDSGGGAGYGYTF. The CDR3 bases are TGTGCCAGCAGTGACTCCGGAGGGGGGGCCGGCTATGGCTACACCTTC.

The chain carries TRBV6-6 and TRBJ2-1; a weak D match, TRBD2 (5 bases). From germline, CDR1 is MNHNY and CDR2 SVGAGI (reference sequence). The V gene lost 8 bases and the J gene lost 0 bases, with 11 bases spanning the gap. The CDR3 sequence is 14 residues long. Written as DNA, the CDR3 is TGTGCCAGCCGGCTAGCCCTCTCCTACAATGAGCAGTTCTTC. As protein: CASRLALSYNEQFF.

In nucleotides, the CDR3 is TGTGCCAGCAGCGTTTATACCGGGGAGCTGTTTTTT. It yields the protein CASSVYTGELFF. V gene TRBV7-2 combines with J gene TRBJ2-2; D not certain. The CDR3 runs to 12 residues. V was pared by 5 bases and J by 5 bases, with 6 bases between. From germline, CDR1 is SGHTA and CDR2 FQGNSA.

This chain's CDR3 is CASSMETGASNYGYTF. CDR3 in DNA: TGTGCCAGTAGTATGGAGACTGGGGCGTCCAACTATGGCTACACCTTC. The chain carries TRBV19 and TRBJ1-2; perhaps TRBD1 as D (5 bases). V was shortened by 3 bases and J by 2 bases, with 16 bases between the two germline ends. The CDR3 spans 16 residues. Germline lookup yields CDR1 LNHDA and CDR2 SQIVND (reference sequence).

V usage is TRBV4-2 and J usage is TRBJ1-5; D is perhaps TRBD1 (5 bases). Germline V gives CDR1 LGHNA, CDR2 YNFKEQ. There are 13 residues in the CDR3. With 4 bases removed from V and 5 bases from J, the gap between germline ends came to 9 bases. CDR3 sequence (DNA): TGTGCCAGCAGCCCGTGGGGGGATCAGCCCCAGCATTTT. Protein product: CASSPWGDQPQHF.

This chain links TRBV29-1 with TRBJ2-7, with 11 bases identical to TRBD2. CDR3 length: 14 residues. The junction had 8 bases not matched to a gene; V was cut back by 4 bases and J by 6 bases. Germline lookup yields CDR1 SQVTM and CDR2 ANQGSEA. The CDR3 nucleotides read TGCAGCGTTGTTGGTGTAGCGGGAGGGGCCGAGCAGTACTTC. This gives the protein CSVVGVAGGAEQYF.

The V call is TRBV9, the J call TRBJ2-7; 9 bases align to TRBD1. V shed 4 bases and J 2 bases; nucleotides not matched to a gene: 7. Germline CDR1 and CDR2: SGDLS and YYNGEE. CDR3 length: 15 amino acids. For the CDR3, the DNA is TGTGCCAGCAGCCCAAGGGACAGGGAGACCTACGAGCAGTACTTC. This gives the protein CASSPRDRETYEQYF.

This clone has a single count. The identical CDR3 is also encoded by other nucleotide sequences in the sample. The V and J genes are TRBV30 and TRBJ2-5; 7 bases align to TRBD2. Germline V gene sequence: CDR1 GTSNPN, CDR2 SVGIG (reference sequence). The V segment lost 0 bases and the J segment 5 bases; nucleotides outside the gene matches: 6. The CDR3 totals 14 residues. The CDR3 reads CAWSVSGGRETQYF. DNA of the CDR3: TGTGCCTGGAGTGTATCGGGGGGAAGGGAGACCCAGTACTTC.

The V gene is TRBV4-1, the J gene TRBJ1-1, with 10 nucleotides matching TRBD1. CDR1 and CDR2 (germline): MGHRA, YSYEKL. With 3 bases clipped from V and 3 bases from J, the junction kept 4 bases outside the gene matches. This CDR3 region has 15 residues. The CDR3 coding sequence is TGCGCCAGCAGCCAGACCGGGACAGGGGACACTGAAGCTTTCTTT. It translates to CASSQTGTGDTEAFF.

The chain uses TRBV23-1 and TRBJ2-1, with 14 bases lining up with TRBD2. TRBV23-1 is given ORF status, its function remaining uncertain. This CDR3 is 18 amino acids long. Trimming at V came to 0 bases and at J to 8 bases, leaving 9 bases not matched to a gene. The CDR3 bases are TGCGCCAGCAGTCAATCACCGGGACTAGCGGGAGTCCAAGATGAGCAGTTCTTC. Its translation: CASSQSPGLAGVQDEQFF.

The rearrangement uses TRBV5-4 and TRBJ2-3; D is unclear. Trimming removed 0 bases from V and 0 bases from J, with 2 bases in between. The CDR3 loop spans 13 amino acids. CDR1 SGHNT and CDR2 YYREEE come from the germline V gene (reference sequence). CDR3 coding DNA: TGTGCCAGCAGCTTGGCCAGCACAGATACGCAGTATTTT. This codes for CASSLASTDTQYF.

This CDR3 reads CASSLEGQTKEKLFF. DNA for the CDR3: TGTGCCAGCAGCTTGGAAGGCCAGACAAAGGAAAAACTGTTTTTT. The chain couples TRBV5-5 to TRBJ1-4; unclear D gene. Germline V lookup: CDR1 SGHKS, CDR2 YYEKEE (reference sequence). The CDR3 has 15 amino acids. Trimming pared 0 bases from V and 8 bases from J, leaving 14 bases between.

The chain joins TRBV6-1 to TRBJ2-1; D not certain. The CDR3 contains 16 residues. Trimming left V 0 bases short and J 0 bases short, with 9 bases between. Germline V gene lookup returns CDR1 MNHNS and CDR2 SASEGT. The CDR3 DNA sequence: TGTGCCAGCAGTGAAGCAGTCCTTAGCTCCTACAATGAGCAGTTCTTC. The encoded protein is CASSEAVLSSYNEQFF.

V is TRBV2 and J is TRBJ1-3; no clear D. This CDR3 has 17 amino acids. Trimming removed 0 bases from V and 0 bases from J, with 12 bases in between. Germline V lookup: CDR1 SNHLY, CDR2 FYNNEI. The CDR3 DNA reads TGTGCCAGCAGTGAAGCCGAAGACGGAGACTCTGGAAACACCATATATTTT. Its translation: CASSEAEDGDSGNTIYF.

The chain has TRBV29-1 and TRBJ1-4, with D possibly being TRBD1 (5 bases). V dropped 6 bases and J dropped 8 bases, with 19 bases sitting between them. This CDR3 contains 14 residues. Per the germline V gene, CDR1 is SQVTM and CDR2 is ANQGSEA. The CDR3 here is CSVRLQAWGEKLFF. CDR3 DNA sequence: TGCAGCGTCCGACTCCAGGCGTGGGGGGAAAAACTGTTTTTT.

The V gene is TRBV11-3, the J gene TRBJ1-2, with D maybe TRBD1 (6 bases). Germline CDR1 SGHNT, CDR2 YENEEA. The CDR3 is made up of 15 amino acids. The V end lost 6 bases, the J end lost 6 bases, and 20 bases lay between the germline ends. This CDR3 is CASSFTGSLGNGYTF. CDR3 DNA: TGTGCCAGCAGTTTTACAGGGAGCCTTGGCAATGGCTACACCTTC.

This clone was seen a handful of times. The genes are TRBV10-3 and TRBJ2-7, with 8 bases fitting TRBD1. After removal of 7 bases from V and 3 bases from J, the junction contained 5 bases not matched to a gene. The CDR3 runs to 13 residues. Germline CDR1 and CDR2: ENHRY and SYGVKD. CDR3 sequence (DNA): TGTGCCATCACAGGAGGACAGGGCTACGAGCAGTACTTC. Its protein product is CAITGGQGYEQYF.

For the CDR3, the DNA is TGCGCCAGCAGCTTCTCCAGGAATGAAAAACTGTTTTTT. It is translated as CASSFSRNEKLFF. The chain carries TRBV5-1 and TRBJ1-4; D call uncertain. The CDR3 runs to 13 residues. V was shortened by 2 bases and J by 5 bases, with 7 bases between the two germline ends. Germline CDR1 and CDR2: SGHRS and YFSETQ.

The chain combines TRBV7-2 with TRBJ1-1; tentative D call: TRBD1 (6 bases). The V end was cut by 6 bases, the J end by 4 bases, with 12 bases between. This CDR3 comprises 13 residues. The germline gives CDR1 SGHTA, CDR2 FQGNSA. CDR3 region: CASRFKGGTEAFF. The CDR3 nucleotides are TGTGCCAGCAGGTTCAAAGGGGGCACTGAAGCTTTCTTT.

J is TRBJ1-5 and V is TRBV10-3; 9 nucleotides line up with TRBD1. V trimming: 3 bases; J trimming: 5 bases; junction bases outside the gene matches: 2. Per the germline V gene, CDR1 is ENHRY and CDR2 is SYGVKD. The CDR3 loop spans 14 amino acids. The CDR3 loop reads CAISERDRDQPQHF. CDR3 nucleotides: TGTGCCATCAGTGAACGGGACAGGGATCAGCCCCAGCATTTT.

The rearrangement uses TRBV10-1 and TRBJ1-6; TRBD1 agrees at 7 bases. From germline, CDR1 is WNHNN and CDR2 SYGVQD (reference sequence). Trimming took 9 bases from V and 7 from J; bases not matched to a gene: 6. CDR3 size: 13 residues. In nucleotides, the CDR3 is TGCGCCAGTCAGGTGACAGGGAATTCACCCCTCCACTTT. It is translated as CASQVTGNSPLHF.

This clone occurred once. This rearrangement joins TRBV6-1 to TRBJ2-7, with D tentatively TRBD2 (7 bases). V lost 6 bases and J 7 bases, leaving 10 bases between the germline ends. Germline CDR1 MNHNS, CDR2 SASEGT. This CDR3 comprises 11 residues. The CDR3 region has the DNA TGTGCCAGCAGACAGGGAGGGGAGCAGTACTTC. Protein product: CASRQGGEQYF.

The chain uses TRBV5-1 and TRBJ1-5; tentatively, D is TRBD1 (6 bases). Trimming pared 0 bases from V and 4 bases from J, leaving 11 bases between. Per germline, CDR1 SGHRS and CDR2 YFSETQ. The CDR3 consists of 15 residues. CDR3 nucleotide sequence: TGCGCCAGCAGCTTGGAAGGGGACACTAATCAGCCCCAGCATTTT. This encodes CASSLEGDTNQPQHF.

The chain uses TRBV11-2 and TRBJ1-6; D possibly corresponds to TRBD1 (6 bases). There are 16 residues in the CDR3. Trimming took off 5 bases at V and 0 bases at J, with 11 bases between the two ends. Germline CDR1 reads SGHAT; CDR2 reads FQNNGV. DNA of the CDR3: TGTGCCAGCAGCCCCGGACAGAGCTCCTATAATTCACCCCTCCACTTT. Its translation: CASSPGQSSYNSPLHF.

The rearrangement uses TRBV18 and TRBJ2-1; D is uncertain. The germline V and J ends were trimmed by 2 bases and 6 bases, with 8 bases remaining between them. Germline-derived CDR1 and CDR2 are KGHSH and LQKENI. CDR3 length: 13 residues. The CDR3 coding sequence is TGTGCCAGCTCACCATCCACGTTCAATGAGCAGTTCTTC. The encoded protein is CASSPSTFNEQFF.

V usage is TRBV7-2 and J usage is TRBJ2-5; 7 bases are a match to TRBD1. This CDR3 contains 15 residues. From germline, CDR1 is SGHTA and CDR2 FQGNSA. J lost 2 bases, V lost 5 bases, and 8 bases had no gene match. The CDR3 spells CASSPGQEVQETQYF. The CDR3 DNA follows: TGTGCCAGCAGCCCAGGACAGGAGGTACAAGAGACCCAGTACTTC.

In its sample, this clone was seen a few times. The chain is built from TRBV7-2 and TRBJ2-2; D is ambiguous. This CDR3 comprises 17 residues. Germline lookup yields CDR1 SGHTA and CDR2 FQGNSA. V lost 4 bases and J lost 1, with 16 bases in between. The CDR3 coding sequence is TGTGCCAGCAGCTCCCGGGCTGCTATGTTGAACACCGGGGAGCTGTTTTTT. It encodes CASSSRAAMLNTGELFF. The full variable domain, with the rest looked up from reference TRBV7-2 and TRBJ2-2, is GAGVSQSPSNKVTEKGKDVELRCDPISGHTALYWYRQSLGQGLEFLIYFQGNSAPDKSGLPSDRFSAERTGGSVSTLTIQRTQQEDSAVYLCASSSRAAMLNTGELFFGEGSRLTVL.